The TCR beta chain under discussion was sequenced for a study of blood T cell repertoires in COVID-19. The overall study: The United States, Italy and Spain provided the acute and convalescent COVID-19 samples.

In the source study's methods: How many nucleated cells were present was estimated from reference gene primer amplification. Sequenced by immunoSEQ multiplex PCR; TCRdb stores in-frame clones only, minus some. That table gives V, J and clone size, and the DNA gave D and trimming. The table shows approximately 230,000 clones, with 82% occurring only once. Researchers sorted participants into cohorts using their self-reported clinical history. V dropped 7 bases and J dropped 8 bases, with 12 bases sitting between them. Germline CDR1 and CDR2: WSHSY and SAAADI. CDR3 length: 12 residues. The receptor was isolated from a man aged 40-50 years who had recovered from COVID-19. The material sequenced was PBMCs or T cells enriched from blood (not recorded which). This sequence joins TRBV10-2 and TRBJ1-3, with D perhaps TRBD1 (6 bases). The CDR3 DNA reads as TGCGCCAGCACCGCAAACAGGGACACCATATATTTT. Protein: CASTANRDTIYF.